Each of the 9 T cell receptor beta chains below was sequenced from the same sample in a study of T-cell memory formation after mild COVID-19. TCRdb independently ran MiXCR on the 5' RACE reads; one entry per CDR3 protein. Of about 150,000 distinct CDR3 sequences in the sample, almost 25% were seen once. The source material was PBMCs or a T cell subset sorted from them (not recorded which). These receptors were taken from an adult woman who had mild COVID-19 (a few samples of this study predate the infection). Cell type and time point are not known.

Only a few counts were recorded for this clonotype. The V and J genes are TRBV4-2 and TRBJ1-5; 12 bases are a match to TRBD1. The CDR3 loop spans 17 amino acids. CDR1 LGHNA and CDR2 YNFKEQ come from the germline V gene. V shed 5 bases and J 0 bases; nucleotides not matched to a gene: 5. CDR3 loop: CASSSGTGGYSNQPQHF. The CDR3 DNA reads as TGTGCCAGCAGCTCCGGGACAGGGGGCTATAGCAATCAGCCCCAGCATTTT.

This clonotype was observed once. Here the CDR3 DNA reads TGTGCCAGCAGCGTAGGAGCGGGAGAAGTGACAGATACGCAGTATTTT. Its translation: CASSVGAGEVTDTQYF. The chain couples TRBV9 to TRBJ2-3, with 8 bases fitting TRBD2. J gave up 3 bases and V 0 bases, and 6 bases lay outside the gene matches. The CDR3 totals 16 residues. The germline gives CDR1 SGDLS, CDR2 YYNGEE.

This rearrangement joins TRBV4-1 to TRBJ2-1, with a possible D match to TRBD2 (5 bases). Germline V gene data show CDR1 as MGHRA and CDR2 as YSYEKL. This CDR3 has 15 residues. V was clipped by 0 bases and J by 8 bases, with 14 bases between them. CDR3 bases: TGCGCCAGCAGCCAAGAATACGGACTCGAGGATGAGCAGTTCTTC. Translation: CASSQEYGLEDEQFF.

The chain uses TRBV6-5 and TRBJ2-2; 8 positions match TRBD1. This CDR3 region has 16 residues. Germline trimming cut 7 bases from V and 5 bases from J; bases unmatched to any gene: 12. The germline gives CDR1 MNHEY, CDR2 SVGAGI. CDR3 region: CASKLFQGATTGELFF. DNA for the CDR3: TGTGCCAGCAAATTATTCCAGGGGGCAACTACCGGGGAGCTGTTTTTT.

This sequence joins TRBV6-1 and TRBJ2-7; possibly TRBD1 or TRBD2 for D (6 bases each). V lost 2 bases, J lost 0 bases, and 23 bases lay in between. This CDR3 is built from 19 residues. Germline CDR1 is MNHNS and CDR2 is SASEGT. The CDR3 loop reads CASSESLEGGRIFSYEQYF. Here the CDR3 DNA reads TGTGCCAGCAGTGAATCCCTTGAGGGGGGACGGATTTTCTCCTACGAGCAGTACTTC.

This clonotype turned up a few times. The V and J genes are TRBV7-6 and TRBJ2-7; 9 nucleotides line up with TRBD1. The CDR3 is 14 residues long. The junction had 7 bases not matched to a gene; V was cut back by 5 bases and J by 5 bases. CDR1 and CDR2 (germline): SGHVS, FNYEAQ. CDR3 nucleotides: TGTGCCAGCAGCGACGGACAGGGGCTCCACGAGCAGTACTTC. This encodes CASSDGQGLHEQYF.

The chain is built from TRBV7-9 and TRBJ2-3; D not certain. The CDR3 is made up of 12 amino acids. V lost 1 base and J 13 bases, leaving 12 bases between the germline ends. Germline lookup yields CDR1 SEHNR and CDR2 FQNEAQ (reference sequence). The DNA for the CDR3 is TGTGCCAGCAGCTTAGGGACCCTGCAAAAGTATTTT. The encoded protein is CASSLGTLQKYF.

The rearrangement joins TRBV29-1 to TRBJ2-1; either TRBD1 or TRBD2 may supply D (6 bases each). Trimming took 4 bases from V and 8 from J, leaving 12 bases between them. CDR3 length: 12 residues. CDR1 SQVTM and CDR2 ANQGSEA come from the germline V gene. The CDR3 loop is CSVGDGGDEQFF. The CDR3 DNA follows: TGCAGCGTTGGTGACGGGGGCGATGAGCAGTTCTTC.

This clonotype was observed a few times. This chain connects TRBV6-6 to TRBJ2-3, with 12 bases identical to TRBD2. V dropped 7 bases and J dropped 6; count of bases not matched to a gene: 8. Germline V lookup: CDR1 MNHNY, CDR2 SVGAGI (reference sequence). CDR3 length equals 15 residues. The DNA of the CDR3 is TGTGCCAGCACCAGACTAGCGGGGGCTTTGGATACGCAGTATTTT. Encoded protein: CASTRLAGALDTQYF.